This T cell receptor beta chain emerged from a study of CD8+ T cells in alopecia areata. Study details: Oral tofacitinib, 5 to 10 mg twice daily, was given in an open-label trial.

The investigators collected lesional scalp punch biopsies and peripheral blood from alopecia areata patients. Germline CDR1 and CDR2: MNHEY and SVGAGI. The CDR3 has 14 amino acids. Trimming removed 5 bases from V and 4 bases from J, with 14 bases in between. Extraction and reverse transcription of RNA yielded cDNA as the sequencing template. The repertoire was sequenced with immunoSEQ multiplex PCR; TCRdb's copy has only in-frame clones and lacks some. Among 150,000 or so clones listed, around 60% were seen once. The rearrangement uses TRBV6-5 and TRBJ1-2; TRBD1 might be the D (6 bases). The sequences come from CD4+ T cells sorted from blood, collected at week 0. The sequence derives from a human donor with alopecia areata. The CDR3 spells CASSPMGGGYGYTF. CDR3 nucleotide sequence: TGTGCCAGCAGTCCGATGGGAGGGGGCTATGGCTACACCTTC.